Only a few counts were recorded for the clone carrying this T cell receptor beta chain. Its antigen remains unknown. In TCRdb, the RT-PCR reads were re-called with MiXCR into one record per CDR3 protein. The data show around 580,000 distinct CDR3 sequences, about 12% seen once. The entry originates in a study of response to subunit inactivated influenza vaccine. General study findings and limits: It was suggested by the authors that few new T cells are recruited by each seasonal influenza vaccination.

The V gene lost 1 base and the J gene lost 6 bases, with 25 bases spanning the gap. Germline V gene lookup returns CDR1 SGHTA and CDR2 FQGNSA. This CDR3 is 18 amino acids long. Here the sequenced sample was PBMCs from blood, taken on the day of vaccination. The source of this sequence is a man over 45 who received an inactivated influenza vaccine. The V call is TRBV7-2, the J call TRBJ2-7; the D call may be TRBD1 or TRBD2 (5 bases each). CDR3 in amino acids: CASSLVAYLGERRVEQYF. Here the CDR3 DNA reads TGTGCCAGCAGCTTAGTCGCCTATCTAGGGGAGCGGCGGGTCGAGCAGTACTTC.